The 29 T cell receptor beta chains reported below all come from one sample, sequenced in a study of cytomegalovirus exposure and HLA in healthy donors. The assay was immunoSEQ multiplex PCR, and TCRdb's table has in-frame clones only and misses some. The sample consists of roughly 56,000 clones, about 92% of them appearing once. The sample was PBMCs. Receptor source: a man aged 18 to 29 in good health and CMV-seronegative.

The V and J genes are TRBV12-5 and TRBJ2-7, with D unresolved. This CDR3 spans 12 amino acids. Germline CDR1 is LGHNT and CDR2 is FRNRAP. V lost 4 bases, J lost 3 bases, and 7 bases lay in between. The CDR3 sequence is CASGYSDYEQYF. The CDR3 DNA is TGTGCTAGTGGTTACAGTGACTACGAGCAGTACTTC. Filled out from reference TRBV12-5 and TRBJ2-7, the complete variable domain reads DARVTQTPRHKVTEMGQEVTMRCQPILGHNTVFWYRQTMMQGLELLAYFRNRAPLDDSGMPKDRFSAEMPDATLATLKIQPSEPRDSAVYFCASGYSDYEQYFGPGTRLTVT.

The chain has TRBV28 and TRBJ2-7; 7 bases line up with TRBD1. This CDR3 is built from 13 residues. Germline CDR1 MDHEN, CDR2 SYDVKM. Trimming removed 8 bases from V and 2 bases from J; junction bases left unmatched: 6. As DNA, the CDR3 is TGTGCCAGCGAACAGGGGTTCCCCTACGAGCAGTACTTC. It translates to CASEQGFPYEQYF.

The gene calls are TRBV19 and TRBJ1-1; TRBD1 is a possible D gene (6 bases). Per germline, CDR1 LNHDA and CDR2 SQIVND (reference sequence). The CDR3 contains 12 residues. Trimming shortened V by 6 bases and J by 7 bases, and 12 bases separated the two germline ends. CDR3 in DNA: TGTGCCAGTAGAGGAGCAGGGGTTGAAGCTTTCTTT. It is translated as CASRGAGVEAFF.

The DNA for the CDR3 is TGTGCCAGCAGGGTAGGACAGGGCCCGAACACTGAAGCTTTCTTT. Protein: CASRVGQGPNTEAFF. V is TRBV6-5 and J is TRBJ1-1; 8 bases agree with TRBD1. This CDR3 spans 15 amino acids. The junction had 7 bases not matched to a gene; V was cut back by 6 bases and J by 1 base. Germline loops: CDR1 MNHEY, CDR2 SVGAGI.

This chain joins TRBV28 and TRBJ1-5, with TRBD1 matching over 7 bases. CDR3 length: 16 amino acids. The germline V gene has CDR1 MDHEN and CDR2 SYDVKM. The trim removed 3 bases at V and 5 bases at J, leaving 10 bases unmatched. CDR3 region: CASSFPRQGEYQPQHF. CDR3 nucleotide sequence: TGTGCCAGCAGTTTCCCCCGACAGGGAGAGTATCAGCCCCAGCATTTT.

The chain combines TRBV19 with TRBJ2-7; TRBD1 is a possible D gene (6 bases). The V end lost 6 bases, the J end lost 4 bases, and 16 bases lay between the germline ends. CDR1 is LNHDA and CDR2 is SQIVND in the germline V gene (reference sequence). CDR3 length: 14 amino acids. CDR3 residues: CASSRYSQGYEQYF. The CDR3 bases are TGTGCCAGTAGCAGATACTCGCAGGGGTACGAGCAGTACTTC.

This clone was seen a few times. This chain uses TRBV5-1 with TRBJ2-3; TRBD2 might be the D (6 bases). V was clipped by 2 bases and J by 4 bases, with 14 bases between them. Germline assignment: CDR1 SGHRS and CDR2 YFSETQ. The CDR3 runs to 15 residues. The CDR3 protein is CASSFFGSGADTQYF. CDR3 coding DNA: TGCGCCAGCAGCTTTTTTGGGTCGGGAGCAGATACGCAGTATTTT.

This chain uses TRBV7-3 with TRBJ2-1; a weak D match, TRBD1 (6 bases). Germline V gene sequence: CDR1 SGHTA, CDR2 FQGTGA. The CDR3 extends over 15 amino acids. Trimming removed 1 base from V and 10 bases from J, with 17 bases in between. This chain's CDR3 is CASSLMGAPAVEQFF. CDR3 nucleotide sequence: TGTGCCAGCAGCTTAATGGGGGCCCCAGCAGTCGAGCAGTTCTTC. The full variable domain, in which reference TRBV7-3 and TRBJ2-1 provide the parts outside the CDR3, is GAGVSQTPSNKVTEKGKYVELRCDPISGHTALYWYRQSLGQGPEFLIYFQGTGAADDSGLPNDRFFAVRPEGSVSTLKIQRTERGDSAVYLCASSLMGAPAVEQFFGPGTRLTVL.

The chain is built from TRBV7-2 and TRBJ2-6, with D unclear. The CDR3 spans 16 residues. Per germline, CDR1 SGHTA and CDR2 FQGNSA. V shed 5 bases and J shed 0 bases, with 11 bases lying between them. The CDR3 DNA follows: TGTGCCAGCAGCCGCCACTTAGACTCTGGGGCCAACGTCCTGACTTTC. It translates to CASSRHLDSGANVLTF. The variable domain in full, completed from reference TRBV7-2 and TRBJ2-6, reads GAGVSQSPSNKVTEKGKDVELRCDPISGHTALYWYRQSLGQGLEFLIYFQGNSAPDKSGLPSDRFSAERTGGSVSTLTIQRTQQEDSAVYLCASSRHLDSGANVLTFGAGSRLTVL.

V and J are TRBV9 and TRBJ1-5; no definite D call. Germline CDR1 is SGDLS and CDR2 is YYNGEE. The V gene lost 2 bases and the J gene lost 0 bases, with 6 bases spanning the gap. The CDR3 contains 14 residues. CDR3 DNA sequence: TGTGCCAGCAGCGTTACAGATAGCAATCAGCCCCAGCATTTT. Its translation: CASSVTDSNQPQHF.

This sequence joins TRBV27 and TRBJ2-2, with 8 bases fitting TRBD2. CDR1 and CDR2 (germline): MNHEY, SMNVEV (reference sequence). With V trimmed by 6 bases and J by 6 bases, 3 bases remained unmatched. This CDR3 has 13 amino acids. The chain's CDR3 is CASRVGRAGELFF. Written as DNA, the CDR3 is TGTGCCAGCAGGGTCGGGAGGGCCGGGGAGCTGTTTTTT.

The chain links TRBV9 to TRBJ2-3; possible D gene TRBD1, 5 bases. CDR3 size: 15 residues. Between the trimmed V and J ends, which lost 4 bases and 4 bases, there was a span of 16 bases. Looked up from germline, CDR1 is SGDLS and CDR2 is YYNGEE. CDR3: CASSKDGVRADTQYF. DNA for the CDR3: TGTGCCAGCAGCAAAGACGGTGTCAGGGCAGATACGCAGTATTTT.

CDR3: CASSRRAQTDEAFF. CDR3 nucleotides: TGTGCCAGCAGCCGCAGGGCCCAGACCGATGAAGCTTTCTTT. V and J are TRBV13 and TRBJ1-1; tentatively, D is TRBD1 (5 bases). With 5 bases removed from V and 7 bases from J, the gap between germline ends came to 17 bases. Germline CDR1 and CDR2: PRHDT and FYEKMQ (reference sequence). This CDR3 is built from 14 residues.

This chain links TRBV2 with TRBJ2-5; 10 nucleotides match TRBD1. This CDR3 region has 18 residues. Unmatched junction bases numbered 14, after V lost 3 bases and J lost 4 bases. The V gene's germline CDR1 is SNHLY and CDR2 FYNNEI. CDR3 residues: CASSEGLRDRGRGETQYF. DNA of the CDR3: TGTGCCAGCAGTGAGGGTTTACGGGACAGGGGACGGGGAGAGACCCAGTACTTC.

The chain couples TRBV7-9 to TRBJ2-3; 7 bases map to TRBD2. The CDR3 is made up of 14 amino acids. V gave up 6 bases and J gave up 1 base; unmatched junction bases: 4. Germline-derived CDR1 and CDR2 are SEHNR and FQNEAQ (reference sequence). The CDR3 sequence: CASRVGGGTDTQYF. The CDR3 DNA is TGTGCCAGCAGAGTTGGGGGGGGCACAGATACGCAGTATTTT.

The table lists this clone with a count of one. The chain uses TRBV19 and TRBJ2-5; D perhaps matches TRBD1 (6 bases). The germline V and J ends were trimmed by 4 bases and 4 bases, with 13 bases remaining between them. Germline V gene sequence: CDR1 LNHDA, CDR2 SQIVND (reference sequence). This CDR3 is 14 amino acids long. CDR3 in amino acids: CASSKLTGPETQYF. The CDR3 nucleotides are TGTGCCAGTAGTAAACTCACAGGGCCAGAGACCCAGTACTTC.

This clone was seen just once. The chain couples TRBV6-1 to TRBJ2-7, with TRBD2 matching over 12 bases. The CDR3 consists of 14 residues. The junction had 9 bases not matched to a gene; V was cut back by 10 bases and J by 5 bases. CDR1 is MNHNS, CDR2 SASEGT, per germline. The CDR3 sequence is CAIRLAGAWDEQYF. For the CDR3, the DNA is TGTGCCATACGACTAGCGGGAGCCTGGGACGAGCAGTACTTC.

This clone was detected only once. V usage is TRBV11-2 and J usage is TRBJ2-1; 8 positions agree with TRBD2. J lost 9 bases, V lost 6 bases, and 10 bases had no gene match. Per germline, CDR1 SGHAT and CDR2 FQNNGV. CDR3 length: 14 amino acids. The CDR3 sequence: CASRFEASGFEQFF. The CDR3 DNA follows: TGTGCCAGCAGGTTCGAGGCTAGCGGGTTTGAGCAGTTCTTC.

CDR3 bases: TGTGCCAGCAGGACGACAGGCGGCACCGGGGAGCTGTTTTTT. It yields the protein CASRTTGGTGELFF. This chain links TRBV6-1 with TRBJ2-2; a weak D match, TRBD1 (6 bases). The CDR3 runs to 14 residues. Trimming took off 6 bases at V and 4 bases at J, with 12 bases between the two ends. The V gene's germline CDR1 is MNHNS and CDR2 SASEGT.

V gene TRBV18 combines with J gene TRBJ2-1, with 12 bases identical to TRBD2. This CDR3 comprises 17 residues. Trimming removed 3 bases from V and 4 bases from J; junction bases left unmatched: 7. Germline V gives CDR1 KGHSH, CDR2 LQKENI. The DNA of the CDR3 is TGTGCCAGCTCACCTTCCCTAGCGGGAGGGCTTTACAATGAGCAGTTCTTC. This translates into CASSPSLAGGLYNEQFF.

The chain carries TRBV9 and TRBJ2-7, with a tentative D call TRBD2 (5 bases). Germline CDR1 is SGDLS and CDR2 is YYNGEE. The ends were cut back, 3 bases at V and 6 bases at J, with 10 bases in the middle. CDR3 length: 12 amino acids. CDR3 DNA sequence: TGTGCCAGCAGCGCCGGGGATTTCGAGCAGTACTTC. This translates into CASSAGDFEQYF.

The sample holds one count of this clone. The V and J genes are TRBV7-2 and TRBJ2-1, with unresolved D. Trimming removed 5 bases from V and 8 bases from J, with 13 bases in between. Germline assignment: CDR1 SGHTA and CDR2 FQGNSA. The CDR3 extends over 13 amino acids. CDR3 region: CASSLLGKDEQFF. CDR3 coding DNA: TGTGCCAGCAGCCTTCTAGGTAAGGATGAGCAGTTCTTC.

This sequence joins TRBV28 and TRBJ1-1; D perhaps matches TRBD1 (5 bases). The CDR3 is 17 residues long. From germline, CDR1 is MDHEN and CDR2 SYDVKM. The ends were cut back, 7 bases at V and 0 bases at J, with 21 bases in the middle. The CDR3 is CASKGEGLGRMNTEAFF. Written as DNA, the CDR3 is TGTGCCAGCAAAGGGGAGGGTTTAGGACGGATGAACACTGAAGCTTTCTTT. The entire variable domain, with the rest obtained from reference TRBV28 and TRBJ1-1, is as follows: DVKVTQSSRYLVKRTGEKVFLECVQDMDHENMFWYRQDPGLGLRLIYFSYDVKMKEKGDIPEGYSVSREKKERFSLILESASTNQTSMYLCASKGEGLGRMNTEAFFGQGTRLTVV.

The CDR3, as DNA: TGTGCCGCCCGCGATGGAGGCTCTGGGGCCAACGTCCTGACTTTC. This codes for CAARDGGSGANVLTF. V usage is TRBV25-1 and J usage is TRBJ2-6, with a tentative D call TRBD2 (5 bases). The germline gives CDR1 MGHDK, CDR2 SYGVNS. The CDR3 extends over 15 amino acids. V lost 11 bases and J 0 bases, leaving 14 bases between the germline ends.

The V gene is TRBV14, the J gene TRBJ1-1, with D tentatively TRBD1 (5 bases). This CDR3 has 13 residues. The V gene's germline CDR1 is SGHDN and CDR2 FVKESK. Trimming removed 3 bases at V and 1 base at J, with 6 bases between. CDR3 region: CASSHQGNTEAFF. For the CDR3, the DNA is TGTGCCAGCAGCCATCAGGGGAACACTGAAGCTTTCTTT.

V usage is TRBV13 and J usage is TRBJ2-7; 7 bases align to TRBD1. The CDR3 is 12 residues long. The germline CDR1 and CDR2 sequences are PRHDT and FYEKMQ (reference sequence). V trimming: 5 bases; J trimming: 9 bases; junction bases outside the gene matches: 7. The CDR3 nucleotides read TGTGCCAGCAGCGGAGACAGGGAAGGGCAGTACTTC. Protein sequence: CASSGDREGQYF.

The chain uses TRBV28 and TRBJ1-5, with TRBD1 matching 8 bases. The V gene's germline CDR1 is MDHEN and CDR2 SYDVKM. V dropped 2 bases and J dropped 5; count of bases not matched to a gene: 5. CDR3 length: 15 residues. CDR3 nucleotides: TGTGCCAGCAGTTTAGGGGACAGGAGTTATCAGCCCCAGCATTTT. This codes for CASSLGDRSYQPQHF. The variable domain in full, completed from reference TRBV28 and TRBJ1-5, reads DVKVTQSSRYLVKRTGEKVFLECVQDMDHENMFWYRQDPGLGLRLIYFSYDVKMKEKGDIPEGYSVSREKKERFSLILESASTNQTSMYLCASSLGDRSYQPQHFGDGTRLSIL.

The rearrangement joins TRBV7-8 to TRBJ1-1; possible D gene TRBD1, 6 bases. CDR3 length equals 15 residues. The V gene's germline CDR1 is SGHVS and CDR2 FQNEAQ. Between the trimmed V and J ends, which lost 1 base and 4 bases, there was a span of 13 bases. The CDR3 DNA sequence: TGTGCCAGCAGCTTAGGGCGGGGGCAGGGCACTGAAGCTTTCTTT. The encoded protein is CASSLGRGQGTEAFF.

The chain combines TRBV7-2 with TRBJ2-5; a weak D match, TRBD1 (6 bases). In germline, CDR1 is SGHTA, CDR2 FQGNSA. This CDR3 has 14 residues. V lost 1 base and J lost 4, with 10 bases in between. CDR3 loop: CASSLDWGRETQYF. CDR3 coding DNA: TGTGCCAGCAGCTTAGATTGGGGGCGAGAGACCCAGTACTTC.